This is a list of T cell receptor beta chains from one sample in a study of identical twins. TCRdb called the 5' RACE reads again in MiXCR, with one record for every CDR3 protein. Of 450,000 to 650,000 distinct CDR3 sequences listed, roughly 9.9% were seen once; the top ten hold under 3%. The sample also formed part of further work on yellow fever vaccine responses in identical twins.

The sample taken for sequencing was PBMCs. Source of these receptors: a woman between 18 and 29 years old in good health. CDR3s include the opening cysteine and the closing phenylalanine or tryptophan. A D gene is named only where the DNA matches it firmly. The size entry is marked missing in some rows and otherwise reads once, few, many or a size class.

many - TRBJ2-1 TRBV12-5 TGTGCTAGTGGTTTACCTCAAGTTGAGCAGTTCTTC CASGLPQVEQFF
many - TRBJ2-1 TRBV29-1 TGCAGCGTTGAAGCACTAGCAAGCGAGCAGTTCTTC CSVEALASEQFF
few - TRBJ1-2 TRBV20-1 TGCAGTGCTAGAGATTCCACTCCCACCACTAACTATGGCTACACCTTC CSARDSTPTTNYGYTF
few TRBD1 TRBJ2-7 TRBV6-2/TRBV6-3 TGTGCCAGCAGTGGAATGGGACAGGACTTCCATTACTCCTACGAGCAGTACTTC CASSGMGQDFHYSYEQYF
many - TRBJ2-4 TRBV14 TGTGCCAGCAGCCCCCAAGGGAACATTCAGTACTTC CASSPQGNIQYF
- - TRBJ2-3 TRBV5-5 TGTGCCAGCTGGTTAGGCGTTGGAGATACGCAGTATTTT CASWLGVGDTQYF
few - TRBJ2-6 TRBV5-1 TGCGCCAGCAGCTTGGGCGTTAACTCTGGGGCCAACGTCCTGACTTTC CASSLGVNSGANVLTF
many - TRBJ2-1 TRBV21-1 TGTGCCAGCACCTCCGGGTGGGCAGCGGGAGTTAGCTACAATGAGCAGTTCTTC CASTSGWAAGVSYNEQFF
few TRBD1 TRBJ2-6 TRBV12-3/TRBV12-4 TGTGCCAGCAGGCCCGGACAGGGGGGGTCTGGGGCCAACGTCCTGACTTTC CASRPGQGGSGANVLTF
- - TRBJ2-7 TRBV29-1 TGCAGCGCAAACGGCGACGGGCTTTCCTACGAGCAGTACTTC CSANGDGLSYEQYF
few - TRBJ2-1 TRBV11-2 TGTGCCAGCAGCTTATCGCGGTCCGGCTCCTACAATGAGCAGTTCTTC CASSLSRSGSYNEQFF
few - TRBJ1-5 TRBV20-1 TGCAGTGCTAGGGGCAGGGCTAGCAATCAGCCCCAGCATTTT CSARGRASNQPQHF
few - TRBJ2-4 TRBV10-3 TGTGCCATCAGTGAGTCGACCCTAGCCAAAAACATTCAGTACTTC CAISESTLAKNIQYF
many TRBD1 TRBJ1-5 TRBV14 TGTGCCAGCAGCCACGCAGGGGGGAATCAGCCCCAGCATTTT CASSHAGGNQPQHF
few - TRBJ2-7 TRBV6-2/TRBV6-3 TGTGCCAGCAGTTTCCCTCTGGGGCAGACTTACGAGCAGTACTTC CASSFPLGQTYEQYF
many TRBD1 TRBJ2-7 TRBV28 TGTGCCAGCAGGGGTAGACAGGGGATTTCCTACGAGCAGTACTTC CASRGRQGISYEQYF
few - TRBJ2-3 TRBV7-3 TGTGCCAGCAGCTTAAGAGGGGGGAGGAGGACAGATACGCAGTATTTT CASSLRGGRRTDTQYF
few TRBD1 TRBJ1-1 TRBV28 TGTGCCAGCAGAGATGGGACAGGTTGGAACACTGAAGCTTTCTTT CASRDGTGWNTEAFF
few TRBD1 TRBJ1-4 TRBV28 TGTGCCAGCACCGGACAGGGTGGAGCAACTAATGAAAAACTGTTTTTT CASTGQGGATNEKLFF
- - TRBJ1-1 TRBV5-1 TGCGCCAGCAGCTTGGTTTTAGGGGCCATGAACACTGAAGCTTTCTTT CASSLVLGAMNTEAFF
many - TRBJ2-2 TRBV5-1 TGCGCCAGCAGCCTAAAACCGTTGTTGGCAGCGAACACCGGGGAGCTGTTTTTT CASSLKPLLAANTGELFF
- TRBD1 TRBJ2-6 TRBV20-1 TGCAGTGCTAGAAACCGAGGACAGGGTATCTCTGGGGCCAACGTCCTGACTTTC CSARNRGQGISGANVLTF
few - TRBJ2-3 TRBV4-3 TGCGCCAGCAGCCAAAGCGCCCCAGATACGCAGTATTTT CASSQSAPDTQYF
many - TRBJ2-4 TRBV18 TGTGCCAGCTCCCAAACTGGGGTTAATAAAAACATTCAGTACTTC CASSQTGVNKNIQYF